This T cell receptor beta chain was identified during a study of read filtering for tumor transcriptome and immune sequencing. Overall study context: The cohort had 17 men and more than 13 women aged roughly 40 to 90, mean around 63 years. After DNase treatment, RNA was made into whole-transcriptome libraries. The study, taken as a whole, reports: Single-read clonotypes: roughly 86% of IR-seq clonotypes (roughly 3.5% of reads), 74.6% of RNA-seq clonotypes (44.6% of reads).

Every patient had bone marrow sampled while the disease was active. This clonotype was seen ten or more times. The antigen remains unidentified. The junction had 16 bases not matched to a gene; V was cut back by 7 bases and J by 3 bases. CDR1 and CDR2 from the germline V gene are SNHLY and FYNNEI. The CDR3 has 18 amino acids. The library was built from about 400 ng RNA with molecular barcoded adaptors for alpha/delta and beta/gamma chains. Each CDR3 protein is one row after TCRdb ran MiXCR on the reads. The sample shows 14,000 to 15,000 distinct CDR3 sequences, around 21% of them seen only once. Sequences were obtained from a population of CD138-negative cells sorted from bone marrow. This chain uses TRBV2 with TRBJ1-4, with 8 nucleotides matching TRBD1. The clonotype was recovered from a donor aged 40 or over with multiple myeloma. The CDR3 protein is CASTSTPGQDLANEKLFF. The CDR3 DNA follows: TGTGCCAGCACCTCAACTCCGGGACAGGATTTGGCTAATGAAAAACTGTTTTTT.